This T cell receptor beta chain appears in the sequencing data of a study of graft-versus-host responses after intestinal transplantation. Study-wide findings and caveats: High graft-versus-host to host-versus-graft clonal ratios were found in allografts of patients who had graft-donor T cell macrochimerism. Circulating GvH clones peaking coincided with falling HvG clones soon after transplant. GvH clones were found in recipient marrow; some appeared first in ileum or blood.

About this clone: Its antigen is still unknown.

Some clones are missing from TCRdb's copy, which holds only in-frame ones; the method was immunoSEQ multiplex PCR. The sample includes around 43,000 clones, around nine tenths of them seen just once. Germline CDR1 MNHNY, CDR2 SVGAGI (reference sequence). Deletions cut 6 bases from V and 5 bases from J, with 14 bases between. CDR3 length equals 14 residues. This sequence was found in a human patient who received an intestinal transplant, so some T cells may come from the graft donor. V is TRBV6-6 and J is TRBJ1-5; no clear D gene. This sample comprised PBMCs, obtained 524 days after transplant. CDR3 nucleotide sequence: TGTGCCAGCAGCCCTAGCCCAAGGCATCAGCCCCAGCATTTT. It is translated as CASSPSPRHQPQHF.